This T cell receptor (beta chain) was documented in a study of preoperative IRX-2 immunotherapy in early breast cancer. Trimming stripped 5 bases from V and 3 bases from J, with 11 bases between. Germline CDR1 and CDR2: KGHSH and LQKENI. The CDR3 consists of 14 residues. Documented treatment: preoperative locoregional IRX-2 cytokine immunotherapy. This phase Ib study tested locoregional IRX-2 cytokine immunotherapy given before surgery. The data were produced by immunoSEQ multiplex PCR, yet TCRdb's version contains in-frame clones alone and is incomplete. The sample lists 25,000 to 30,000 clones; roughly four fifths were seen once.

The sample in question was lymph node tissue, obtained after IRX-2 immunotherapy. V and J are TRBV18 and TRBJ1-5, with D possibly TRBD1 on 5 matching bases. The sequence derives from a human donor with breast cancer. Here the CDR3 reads CASSAGQVNQPQHF. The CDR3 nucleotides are TGTGCCAGCTCAGCCGGACAAGTCAATCAGCCCCAGCATTTT.